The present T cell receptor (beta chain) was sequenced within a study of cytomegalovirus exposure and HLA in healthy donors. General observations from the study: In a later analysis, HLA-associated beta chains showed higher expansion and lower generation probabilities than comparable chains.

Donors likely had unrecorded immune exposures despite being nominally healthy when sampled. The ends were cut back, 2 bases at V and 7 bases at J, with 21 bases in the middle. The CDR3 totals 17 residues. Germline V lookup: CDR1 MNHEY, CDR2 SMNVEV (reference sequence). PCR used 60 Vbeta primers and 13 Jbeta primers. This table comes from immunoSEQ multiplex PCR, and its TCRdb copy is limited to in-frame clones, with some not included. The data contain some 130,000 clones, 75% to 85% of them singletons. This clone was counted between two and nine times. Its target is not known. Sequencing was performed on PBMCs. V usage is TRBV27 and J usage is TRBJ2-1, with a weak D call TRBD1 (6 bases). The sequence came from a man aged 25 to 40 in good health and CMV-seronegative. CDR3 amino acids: CASSLRSQQGLRNEQFF. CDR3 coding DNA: TGTGCCAGCAGTTTACGATCCCAACAGGGTCTAAGAAATGAGCAGTTCTTC.